This T cell receptor beta chain was identified in a study of blood T cell repertoires in COVID-19. Study summary: Sites in the United States, Italy and Spain provided acute and convalescent COVID-19 samples. T cells, B-cell-depleted T cells, or PBMCs supplied cDNA or gDNA.

Trimming pared 1 base from V and 2 bases from J, leaving 12 bases between. Germline CDR1 is SGHTA and CDR2 is FQGNSA. This CDR3 spans 15 amino acids. As processed by the authors: Counts of nucleated cells, estimated from reference gene primer amplification, were obtained. Sequencing was performed with immunoSEQ multiplex PCR; in TCRdb, only in-frame clones are kept and a portion is missing. V, J and clone size derive from that table, while D and trimming were established from the DNA sequence. Here the sample spans about 280,000 clones, roughly 87% being singletons. The sample taken for sequencing was peripheral blood. The chain combines TRBV7-2 with TRBJ2-7; no clear D. This sequence was found in a woman aged 45-65 years who had recovered from COVID-19. The CDR3 DNA sequence: TGTGCCAGCAGCTTAGAGTTGAGTCTCGCCTACGAGCAGTACTTC. Translating it yields CASSLELSLAYEQYF.